This TCR beta chain was captured by sequencing in a study of memory CD4+ T cells and cytomegalovirus serostatus. Study conclusions and caveats: Suggested: most of the CMV-linked TCR signature lies in CD4+ memory cells. CD4+ memory repertoires contained about 40% of the roughly 150 reported CMV TCRbeta sequences.

The sort gate was single viable CD3+CD4+CD8-CD45RO+ cells for memory CD4+ T cells. As concerns this clone: Its antigen is undetermined.

Trimming at V came to 1 base and at J to 7 bases, leaving 4 bases not matched to a gene. There are 13 residues in the CDR3. Germline assignment: CDR1 SQVTM and CDR2 ANQGSEA. TCRdb's copy holds only in-frame clones and misses some; the assay was immunoSEQ multiplex PCR. The data show some 50,000 clones, around 78% seen once. The clonotype was recovered from an adult in good health and CMV-seronegative. The gene calls are TRBV29-1 and TRBJ2-3; 8 bases align to TRBD2. The sequenced material came from memory CD4+ T cells from blood. The CDR3 protein is CSVEAGGSNTQYF. The DNA for the CDR3 is TGCAGCGTTGAAGCGGGGGGGAGTAATACGCAGTATTTT.